The text below deals with one T cell receptor (beta chain). Its target is unknown. The table came from immunoSEQ multiplex PCR; TCRdb's copy has only in-frame clones and leaves some out. The table lists 90,000 to 150,000 clones, about 90% of them singletons. These data come from a study of T cell responses to AZD1222 COVID-19 vaccine. Germline V lookup: CDR1 KGHSH, CDR2 LQKENI. The CDR3 loop spans 16 amino acids. V was pared by 5 bases and J by 0 bases, with 13 bases between. Overall study results and limits: Donors, mostly white British, included more females; clonal diversity was possibly underestimated.

Sequencing used peripheral blood, obtained on day 0 of AZD1222 vaccination. The V call is TRBV18, the J call TRBJ2-2; D is tentatively TRBD1 or TRBD2 (5 bases each). This TCR derives from an adult in good health. The CDR3 region has the DNA TGTGCCAGCTCATTCGGGACCAGGGCGAACACCGGGGAGCTGTTTTTT. This encodes CASSFGTRANTGELFF.